A single sample gave rise to the 8 T cell receptor beta chains below, sequenced in a study of T cells after yellow fever vaccination. A single record per CDR3 protein comes from TCRdb applying MiXCR to the 5' RACE reads. The profile covers 450,000 to 600,000 distinct CDR3 sequences, with roughly 12% appearing a single time and about 14% taken by the ten largest. The sample was PBMCs, taken on the day of the yellow fever booster vaccination. The source of these receptors is a man aged 25 to 45 who received the YFV17D yellow fever vaccine.

CDR3: CASSRMTTAGELFF. As DNA, the CDR3 is TGTGCCAGCAGCCGCATGACGACGGCCGGGGAGCTGTTTTTT. The chain recombines TRBV3-1 with TRBJ2-2; D gene uncertain. CDR3 length: 14 residues. V dropped 4 bases and J dropped 6 bases, with 12 bases sitting between them. Per germline, CDR1 LGHDT and CDR2 YNNKEL (reference sequence).

Only a few counts were recorded for this clonotype. The V gene is TRBV10-3, the J gene TRBJ2-5; tentative D call: TRBD1 (6 bases). In germline, CDR1 is ENHRY, CDR2 SYGVKD. This CDR3 spans 12 amino acids. V lost 4 bases to trimming and J lost 5 bases, with 8 bases between them. CDR3 DNA sequence: TGTGCCATCAGTGGACAGGATGAGACCCAGTACTTC. It codes for CAISGQDETQYF.

The CDR3, as DNA: TGCGCCAGCAGGCGACCTCTAGCGGGAGGCTGCTACGAGCAGTACTTC. Residues: CASRRPLAGGCYEQYF. J is TRBJ2-7 and V is TRBV23-1, with TRBD2 matching 11 bases. TRBV23-1 carries the ORF label, with uncertain function. Trimming cost V 6 bases and J 3 bases; bases outside gene matches: 10. The CDR3 loop spans 16 amino acids.

This clonotype was found a few times. This chain connects TRBV5-6 to TRBJ1-4; D perhaps matches TRBD1 (6 bases). The CDR3 extends over 16 amino acids. CDR1 is SGHDT, CDR2 YYEEEE, per germline. V lost 3 bases and J lost 5, with 17 bases in between. CDR3 sequence: CASSSQYRELNEKLFF. The CDR3 DNA follows: TGTGCCAGCAGCTCACAGTACAGGGAGCTAAATGAAAAACTGTTTTTT.

Ten or more counts support this clonotype. This chain connects TRBV7-9 to TRBJ1-3; unclear D gene. Trimming took off 2 bases at V and 0 bases at J, with 5 bases between the two ends. This CDR3 region has 14 residues. Germline loops: CDR1 SEHNR, CDR2 FQNEAQ (reference sequence). The CDR3 region has the DNA TGTGCCAGCAGCTTATACAGCTCTGGAAACACCATATATTTT. This encodes CASSLYSSGNTIYF.

This clonotype was found a few times. The rearrangement uses TRBV2 and TRBJ2-7, with D perhaps TRBD1 or TRBD2 (5 bases each). Trimming pared 7 bases from V and 2 bases from J, leaving 12 bases between. The CDR3 extends over 13 amino acids. Germline CDR1 reads SNHLY; CDR2 reads FYNNEI. CDR3 residues: CASTPGTPYEQYF. CDR3 nucleotides: TGTGCCAGCACCCCCGGGACGCCCTACGAGCAGTACTTC.

This sequence joins TRBV4-3 and TRBJ2-2, with D unclear. The V gene's germline CDR1 is LGHNA and CDR2 YSLEER. The CDR3 covers 14 residues. Trimming left V 2 bases short and J 4 bases short, with 8 bases between. In DNA form, the CDR3 reads TGCGCCAGCAGCCAACGACGAAGCACCGGGGAGCTGTTTTTT. Its translation: CASSQRRSTGELFF.

V gene TRBV20-1 combines with J gene TRBJ1-5; a weak D match, TRBD1 (6 bases). Germline V gene sequence: CDR1 DFQATT, CDR2 SNEGSKA (reference sequence). This CDR3 contains 15 residues. V lost 3 bases to trimming and J lost 0 bases, with 12 bases between them. The CDR3 reads CSARGGGDSNQPQHF. The DNA of the CDR3 is TGCAGTGCTAGGGGGGGGGGCGATAGCAATCAGCCCCAGCATTTT.